A single sample is the source of the 23 T cell receptor beta chains below, sequenced in a study of blood T cell repertoires in COVID-19. The assay was immunoSEQ multiplex PCR, and TCRdb's table has in-frame clones only and misses some. The table lists hundreds of thousands of clones, over 75% of them singletons. The sequenced sample consisted of PBMCs or T cells enriched from blood (not recorded which). The source is a woman aged 40 to 50 who had recovered from COVID-19.

The table lists this clone with a few counts. Other DNA sequences in the sample encode the same CDR3. The chain joins TRBV3-1 (or the pseudogene TRBV3-2) to TRBJ2-2; maybe TRBD2 (6 bases). Germline V lookup: CDR1 LGHDT, CDR2 YNNKEL (reference sequence). There are 13 residues in the CDR3. V gave up 3 bases and J gave up 6 bases, with 8 bases separating them. In DNA form, the CDR3 reads TGTGCCAGCAGCCACCGACTAGCCGGGGAGCTGTTTTTT. This sequence encodes CASSHRLAGELFF.

This chain uses TRBV10-1 with TRBJ2-1; the D gene is possibly TRBD2 (5 bases). V was cut by 5 bases and J by 5 bases, with 10 bases left in between. The CDR3 runs to 13 residues. Germline lookup yields CDR1 WNHNN and CDR2 SYGVQD (reference sequence). The CDR3 nucleotides read TGCGCCAGCAGTTGGGAGAACAACAATGAGCAGTTCTTC. Its protein is CASSWENNNEQFF.

V is TRBV5-1 and J is TRBJ1-2; possibly TRBD1 for D (6 bases). V dropped 0 bases and J dropped 4 bases, with 19 bases sitting between them. CDR1 and CDR2 from the germline V gene are SGHRS and YFSETQ. This CDR3 region has 17 residues. CDR3 DNA sequence: TGCGCCAGCAGCTTGGCCAAAGGGACATCAGGAGCCTATGGCTACACCTTC. This encodes CASSLAKGTSGAYGYTF. The variable domain in full, completed from reference TRBV5-1 and TRBJ1-2, reads KAGVTQTPRYLIKTRGQQVTLSCSPISGHRSVSWYQQTPGQGLQFLFEYFSETQRNKGNFPGRFSGRQFSNSRSEMNVSTLELGDSALYLCASSLAKGTSGAYGYTFGSGTRLTVV.

This clone was detected once. V and J are TRBV21-1 and TRBJ2-1; the table's D call TRBD2 went unverified against the DNA. TRBV21-1 is tagged as a pseudogene. The CDR3 length is 17 residues. CDR3 protein: CASSSPGPGGSYNEQFF. The CDR3 region has the DNA TGTGCCAGCAGCTCCCCAGGCCCCGGGGGCTCCTACAATGAGCAGTTCTTC.

The chain couples TRBV18 to TRBJ2-7; no reliable D call. This CDR3 is built from 15 residues. The germline V gene encodes CDR1 KGHSH and CDR2 LQKENI. The ends were cut back, 2 bases at V and 5 bases at J, with 16 bases in the middle. CDR3 protein: CASSPRGAVYHEQYF. CDR3 sequence (DNA): TGTGCCAGCTCACCAAGAGGTGCGGTATATCACGAGCAGTACTTC.

This clone was picked up a small number of times. The CDR3 here is CASSQGTRGQGDVNTEAFF. For the CDR3, the DNA is TGCGCCAGCAGCCAAGGGACCAGAGGACAGGGGGACGTGAACACTGAAGCTTTCTTT. The rearrangement joins TRBV4-3 to TRBJ1-1; 10 bases are shared with TRBD1. CDR3 size: 19 residues. After removal of 1 base from V and 0 bases from J, the junction contained 11 bases not matched to a gene. Germline V lookup: CDR1 LGHNA, CDR2 YSLEER.

The genes are TRBV7-3 and TRBJ2-7; 11 nucleotides agree with TRBD2. The CDR3 consists of 13 residues. Germline lookup yields CDR1 SGHTA and CDR2 FQGTGA. With V trimmed by 8 bases and J by 7 bases, 7 bases remained unmatched. Here the CDR3 reads CASGPTSGMEQYF. The CDR3 DNA reads as TGTGCCAGCGGCCCGACTAGCGGGATGGAGCAGTACTTC.

The CDR3 DNA reads as TGCGCCAGCAGCGAACAGGGTGCCCCCACTGAAGCTTTCTTT. It encodes CASSEQGAPTEAFF. This chain uses TRBV5-1 with TRBJ1-1; a weak D match, TRBD1 (6 bases). Germline assignment: CDR1 SGHRS and CDR2 YFSETQ. There are 14 residues in the CDR3. V dropped 4 bases and J dropped 4 bases, with 14 bases sitting between them.

The chain has TRBV4-3 and TRBJ2-1; weak D call: TRBD2 (6 bases). CDR3 length equals 15 residues. Deletions cut 0 bases from V and 3 bases from J, with 9 bases between. Germline values: CDR1 LGHNA, CDR2 YSLEER. CDR3 in DNA: TGCGCCAGCAGCCAAGAGGAGGGGTACTACAATGAGCAGTTCTTC. Residues: CASSQEEGYYNEQFF.

This clone was seen a few times. V is TRBV9 and J is TRBJ1-2; D not resolved. The CDR3 extends over 13 amino acids. In germline, CDR1 is SGDLS, CDR2 YYNGEE. Between the trimmed V and J ends, which lost 2 bases and 7 bases, there was a span of 12 bases. CDR3: CASSVSGDGGYTF. CDR3 DNA sequence: TGTGCCAGCAGCGTCTCAGGTGATGGTGGCTACACCTTC.

This clone was counted once. The chain couples TRBV5-1 to TRBJ2-5; the match to TRBD2 covers 7 bases. V lost 0 bases to trimming and J lost 1 base; unmatched junction nucleotides: 9. Germline V gives CDR1 SGHRS, CDR2 YFSETQ. The CDR3 extends over 17 amino acids. The CDR3 loop reads CASSLGAGLSAQETQYF. The CDR3 nucleotides are TGCGCCAGCAGCTTGGGGGCGGGACTAAGTGCCCAAGAGACCCAGTACTTC.

The chain employs TRBV18 and TRBJ1-1; TRBD1 matches at 7 bases. This CDR3 has 14 amino acids. Germline V CDR1 and CDR2: KGHSH, LQKENI. V shed 5 bases, J shed 4 bases, and the junction held 7 bases outside the gene matches. CDR3 region: CASSADRAATEAFF. CDR3 DNA sequence: TGTGCCAGCTCAGCCGACAGGGCGGCCACTGAAGCTTTCTTT.

The chain couples TRBV2 to TRBJ2-2; D possibly corresponds to TRBD2 (6 bases). The V and J ends lost 4 bases and 4 bases respectively, with 13 bases between them. Germline V gene data show CDR1 as SNHLY and CDR2 as FYNNEI. The CDR3 loop spans 15 amino acids. The chain's CDR3 is CASSGGLASTGELFF. In DNA form, the CDR3 reads TGTGCCAGCAGTGGGGGTCTAGCGAGCACCGGGGAGCTGTTTTTT.

The chain has TRBV29-1 and TRBJ2-1; tentatively, D is TRBD1 (6 bases). CDR3 size: 16 residues. The germline V and J ends were trimmed by 0 bases and 0 bases, with 12 bases remaining between them. CDR1 and CDR2 (germline): SQVTM, ANQGSEA. CDR3 in DNA: TGCAGCGTTGAAGATCGACAGGCTAGCTCCTACAATGAGCAGTTCTTC. Residues: CSVEDRQASSYNEQFF.

This chain connects TRBV24-1 to TRBJ2-5; TRBD2 agrees at 7 bases. Germline values: CDR1 KGHDR, CDR2 SFDVKD. CDR3 length: 11 residues. V was pared by 10 bases and J by 4 bases, with 2 bases of the junction left unmatched. The CDR3 DNA is TGTGCCACTGGGGAGGGAGAGACCCAGTACTTC. As protein: CATGEGETQYF.

This chain links TRBV29-1 with TRBJ2-7; possible D gene TRBD1, 5 bases. The CDR3 has 14 amino acids. The V and J ends lost 7 bases and 0 bases respectively, with 16 bases between them. Germline V gene data show CDR1 as SQVTM and CDR2 as ANQGSEA. The CDR3 DNA reads TGCAGCGAACTGACAGCTTCAATCTCCTACGAGCAGTACTTC. Translating gives CSELTASISYEQYF.

The rearrangement joins TRBV4-3 to TRBJ2-2; 11 bases fit TRBD2. The V gene end was trimmed by 0 bases and the J gene end by 1 base; junction bases not matched to a gene: 13. Germline values: CDR1 LGHNA, CDR2 YSLEER. This CDR3 has 21 residues. CDR3 loop: CASSQDTPPVTSGMNTGELFF. The CDR3, as DNA: TGCGCCAGCAGCCAAGATACGCCCCCGGTGACTAGCGGGATGAACACCGGGGAGCTGTTTTTT.

The chain carries TRBV28 and TRBJ2-7; D is unresolved. The V gene lost 8 bases and the J gene lost 4 bases, with 18 bases spanning the gap. Germline V CDR1 and CDR2: MDHEN, SYDVKM. This CDR3 has 14 residues. The CDR3 protein is CASGDYSNQYEQYF. CDR3 sequence (DNA): TGTGCCAGCGGAGATTATTCGAACCAATACGAGCAGTACTTC.

This chain joins TRBV11-3 and TRBJ2-1, with TRBD2 as a possible D gene (6 bases). The V end lost 4 bases, the J end lost 3 bases, and 10 bases lay between the germline ends. The CDR3 contains 14 residues. Germline V lookup: CDR1 SGHNT, CDR2 YENEEA. CDR3 loop: CASSSSGSYNEQFF. As DNA, the CDR3 is TGTGCCAGCAGCTCATCCGGGAGCTACAATGAGCAGTTCTTC.

V is TRBV4-3 and J is TRBJ2-1, with 9 bases that match TRBD2. The CDR3 consists of 15 residues. V trimming: 5 bases; J trimming: 2 bases; junction bases outside the gene matches: 4. Looked up from germline, CDR1 is LGHNA and CDR2 is YSLEER. Here the CDR3 DNA reads TGCGCCAGCAGCGAAAGCGGGGGGACCTACAATGAGCAGTTCTTC. Protein sequence: CASSESGGTYNEQFF.

V is TRBV7-3 and J is TRBJ1-3; TRBD1 matches 7 bases. Germline V gene sequence: CDR1 SGHTA, CDR2 FQGTGA. The J segment lost 4 bases and the V segment lost 5 bases, leaving 8 bases of the junction unmatched. This CDR3 is 15 amino acids long. The CDR3 here is CASSLTGQMGNTIYF. The CDR3 DNA sequence: TGTGCCAGCAGCCTTACGGGACAGATGGGAAACACCATATATTTT.

This clone has only one observation. The chain has TRBV19 and TRBJ1-2; D call uncertain. V gave up 4 bases and J gave up 2 bases, with 11 bases separating them. This CDR3 contains 14 residues. Per germline, CDR1 LNHDA and CDR2 SQIVND (reference sequence). The CDR3 sequence is CASSKANWNYGYTF. The CDR3 nucleotides read TGTGCCAGTAGTAAAGCCAACTGGAACTATGGCTACACCTTC.

V usage is TRBV3-1 (or the pseudogene TRBV3-2) and J usage is TRBJ1-1, with 8 bases matching TRBD1. This CDR3 region has 13 residues. The V segment lost 4 bases and the J segment 5 bases; nucleotides outside the gene matches: 3. Germline V gives CDR1 LGHDT, CDR2 YNNKEL (reference sequence). This CDR3 is CASSLTGGTEAFF. The CDR3 DNA is TGTGCCAGCAGCCTCACAGGGGGAACTGAAGCTTTCTTT.